The rows below give T cell receptor beta chains drawn from one sample of a study of T cell repertoires in cytomegalovirus infection. TCRdb redid the calling of the reads with MiXCR, one entry per CDR3 protein. The sample yields approximately 750,000 distinct CDR3 sequences, approximately 40% seen once. Sequencing was carried out using PBMCs. The receptors were gathered from a human donor in good health (CMV status not recorded). Some clones in this sample may be carry-over from other donors' samples. CDR3s include the opening cysteine and the closing phenylalanine or tryptophan. Fields, in order: CDR3 DNA, CDR3 protein, V gene, J gene, D gene, clone size. A D gene is named only where the DNA matches it firmly. Not all rows give a size; the values are once, few, many and, for expanded clones, a class.

TGTGCCAGCAGCTTAGTCGGGACGCAAGCCACCGGGGAGCTGTTTTTT	CASSLVGTQATGELFF	TRBV7-2	TRBJ2-2	.	many
TGTGCCAGCACCAACCTCCCCGACAGCATAGAGACCCAGTACTTC	CASTNLPDSIETQYF	TRBV5-8	TRBJ2-5	.	many
TGTGCCAGCATTTACTCGGGGACAGGGGGGGCCTACGAGCAGTACTTC	CASIYSGTGGAYEQYF	TRBV6-6	TRBJ2-7	TRBD1	.
TGTGCCAGCTCATCCATCGGGACCTTTAATTCACCCCTCCACTTT	CASSSIGTFNSPLHF	TRBV18	TRBJ1-6	.	.
TGTGCCAGCCATCCGCCTGGGAGGTACAATGAGCAGTTCTTC	CASHPPGRYNEQFF	TRBV19	TRBJ2-1	.	few
TGCAGCGTCGGTTCCGGGACGGGTAATCAGCCCCAGCATTTT	CSVGSGTGNQPQHF	TRBV29-1	TRBJ1-5	.	few
TGCAGTGCCCTTGAGCTGCAAGGGGAGTATGGCTACACCTTC	CSALELQGEYGYTF	TRBV20-1	TRBJ1-2	.	.
TGCGCCAGCAGCCAAGTTGGGGCCCGGGGTGAAGCTTTCTTT	CASSQVGARGEAFF	TRBV4-1	TRBJ1-1	.	.
TGTGCCAGCAGCTTAGTGGGCAGGGGAGGGGTCGGACAGCCCCAGCATTTT	CASSLVGRGGVGQPQHF	TRBV7-8	TRBJ1-5	.	.
TGTGCCAGCTCACGGGCGGGAGCCTCCGGTGAGCAGTTCTTC	CASSRAGASGEQFF	TRBV18	TRBJ2-1	TRBD2	few
TGTGCCAGTAGTACTCAACTTTGGACAGGGGCGAACACTGAAGCTTTCTTT	CASSTQLWTGANTEAFF	TRBV19	TRBJ1-1	TRBD1	.
TGTGCCAGCAGCGTAGTAGAGGGTGAAGCTTTCTTT	CASSVVEGEAFF	TRBV9	TRBJ1-1	.	.
TGTGCCAGCACCTCCTTTGGGCAGACCCAGTACTTC	CASTSFGQTQYF	TRBV6-2/TRBV6-3	TRBJ2-5	.	.
TGTGCCAGCAGCTTACCCCCTAGCGGGGGGACCTACGAGCAGTACTTC	CASSLPPSGGTYEQYF	TRBV7-6	TRBJ2-7	TRBD2	medium-sized
TGCGCCAGCAGCCGTAACAGGGGGCCCACCGGGGAGCTGTTTTTT	CASSRNRGPTGELFF	TRBV4-3	TRBJ2-2	TRBD1	.
TGTGCCAGCAGCCTATACAGGGTAATGACTGAAGCTTTCTTT	CASSLYRVMTEAFF	TRBV7-2	TRBJ1-1	.	many
TGTGCCAGCAGCTCGGCTAATGAGCAGTTCTTC	CASSSANEQFF	TRBV5-6	TRBJ2-1	.	few
TGCGCCAGCAGCCTAAGGACAGGGGCCGGTCAGTACAATGAGCAGTTCTTC	CASSLRTGAGQYNEQFF	TRBV5-1	TRBJ2-1	TRBD1	.
TGTGCCAGCTCACCACTATCACAACGACCCGGGACTAACTATGGCTACACCTTC	CASSPLSQRPGTNYGYTF	TRBV18	TRBJ1-2	.	.
TGTGCCAGTAGTATAGCCCCCTCAGATACGCAGTATTTT	CASSIAPSDTQYF	TRBV19	TRBJ2-3	.	few
TGTGCCAGCAGCCCTATCAGGGGAGAGGCGTCTGGAAACACCATATATTTT	CASSPIRGEASGNTIYF	TRBV7-4	TRBJ1-3	.	.
TGTGCCAGCAGTTCCGGGACAGCGAATAATCAGCCCCAGCATTTT	CASSSGTANNQPQHF	TRBV28	TRBJ1-5	TRBD1	few
TGTGCCAGCAGCCAATGGGACATGGAGGTTAATGAAAAACTGTTTTTT	CASSQWDMEVNEKLFF	TRBV5-6	TRBJ1-4	.	.
TGTGCCAGTAGTATTCCCGAGGGGAGGCAGCCCCAGCATTTT	CASSIPEGRQPQHF	TRBV19	TRBJ1-5	.	few
TGTGCCAGCACCCCAGGGAGACCTAACGATGGCTACACCTTC	CASTPGRPNDGYTF	TRBV28	TRBJ1-2	.	.
TGTGCCAGCAGCTTAGTATCGGGAAGCTCCTACAATGAGCAGTTCTTC	CASSLVSGSSYNEQFF	TRBV7-2	TRBJ2-1	.	few
TGTGCCATCAGTCCCGCTCAGACAGGGCGCGGAGGCTACACCTTC	CAISPAQTGRGGYTF	TRBV10-3	TRBJ1-2	TRBD1	.
TGTGCCACCAGTGAAGGGGCGGGACGGGCCTACAATGAGCAGTTCTTC	CATSEGAGRAYNEQFF	TRBV24-1	TRBJ2-1	.	few
TGTGCCACCACAGAGGGTATGGGCATTCAGTACTTC	CATTEGMGIQYF	TRBV15	TRBJ2-4	.	.
TGTGCCAGTAGTAGGGACACATCCTCTGGAAACACCATATATTTT	CASSRDTSSGNTIYF	TRBV19	TRBJ1-3	.	once
TGTGCCATCAGTGATCAGCGGAACCTCTACGAGCAGTACTTC	CAISDQRNLYEQYF	TRBV10-3	TRBJ2-7	.	.